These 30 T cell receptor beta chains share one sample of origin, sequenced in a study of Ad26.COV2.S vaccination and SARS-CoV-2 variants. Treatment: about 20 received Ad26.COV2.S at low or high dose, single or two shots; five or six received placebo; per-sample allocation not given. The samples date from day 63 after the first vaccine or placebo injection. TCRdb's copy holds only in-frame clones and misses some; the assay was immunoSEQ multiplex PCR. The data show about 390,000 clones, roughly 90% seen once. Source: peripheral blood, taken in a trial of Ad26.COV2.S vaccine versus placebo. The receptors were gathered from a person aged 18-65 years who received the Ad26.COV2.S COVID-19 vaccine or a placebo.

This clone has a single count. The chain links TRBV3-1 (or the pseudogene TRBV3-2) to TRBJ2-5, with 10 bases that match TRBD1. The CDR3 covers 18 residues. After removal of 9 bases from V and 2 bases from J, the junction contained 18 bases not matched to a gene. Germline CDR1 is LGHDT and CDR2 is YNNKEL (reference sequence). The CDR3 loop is CASWGAGTGVEGQETQYF. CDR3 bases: TGTGCCAGTTGGGGGGCCGGGACAGGGGTTGAAGGGCAAGAGACCCAGTACTTC.

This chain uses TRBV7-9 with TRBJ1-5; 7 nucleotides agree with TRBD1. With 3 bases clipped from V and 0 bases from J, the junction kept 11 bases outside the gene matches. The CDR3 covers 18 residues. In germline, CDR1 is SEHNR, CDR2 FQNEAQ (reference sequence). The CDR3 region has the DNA TGTGCCAGCAGCTTCACCGACGGGACAGTTAATAGCAATCAGCCCCAGCATTTT. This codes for CASSFTDGTVNSNQPQHF. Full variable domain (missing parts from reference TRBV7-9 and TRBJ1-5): DTGVSQNPRHKITKRGQNVTFRCDPISEHNRLYWYRQTLGQGPEFLTYFQNEAQLEKSRLLSDRFSAERPKGSFSTLEIQRTEQGDSAMYLCASSFTDGTVNSNQPQHFGDGTRLSIL.

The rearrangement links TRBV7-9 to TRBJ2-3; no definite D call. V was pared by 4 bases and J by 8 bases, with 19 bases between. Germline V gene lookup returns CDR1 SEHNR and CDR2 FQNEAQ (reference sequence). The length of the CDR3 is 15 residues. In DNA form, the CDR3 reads TGTGCCAGCAGCTCACCCGCGACAAAGATCGGTACGCAGTATTTT. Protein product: CASSSPATKIGTQYF.

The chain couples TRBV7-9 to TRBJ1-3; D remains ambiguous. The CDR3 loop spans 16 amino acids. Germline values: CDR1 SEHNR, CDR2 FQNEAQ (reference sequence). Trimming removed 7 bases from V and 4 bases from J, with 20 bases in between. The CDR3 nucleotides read TGTGCCAGCACCCCCTTATGGGCAGAATCGGGAAACACCATATATTTT. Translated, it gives CASTPLWAESGNTIYF.

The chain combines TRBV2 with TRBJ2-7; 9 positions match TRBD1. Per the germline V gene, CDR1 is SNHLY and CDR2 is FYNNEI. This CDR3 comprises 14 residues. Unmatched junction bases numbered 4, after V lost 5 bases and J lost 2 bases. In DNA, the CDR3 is TGTGCCAGCAGTAAGGACAGGGGAACCTACGAGCAGTACTTC. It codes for CASSKDRGTYEQYF.

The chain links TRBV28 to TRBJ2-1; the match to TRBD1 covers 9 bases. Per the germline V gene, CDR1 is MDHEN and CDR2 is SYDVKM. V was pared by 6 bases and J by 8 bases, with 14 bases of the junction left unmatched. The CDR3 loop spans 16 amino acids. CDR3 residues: CASRQKSGTGYDEQFF. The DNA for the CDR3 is TGTGCCAGCAGACAGAAATCCGGGACAGGGTACGATGAGCAGTTCTTC.

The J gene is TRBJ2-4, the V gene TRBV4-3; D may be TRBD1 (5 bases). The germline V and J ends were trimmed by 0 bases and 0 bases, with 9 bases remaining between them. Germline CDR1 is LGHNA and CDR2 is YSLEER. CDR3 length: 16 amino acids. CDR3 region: CASSQEVQEAKNIQYF. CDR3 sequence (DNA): TGCGCCAGCAGCCAAGAAGTACAGGAAGCCAAAAACATTCAGTACTTC.

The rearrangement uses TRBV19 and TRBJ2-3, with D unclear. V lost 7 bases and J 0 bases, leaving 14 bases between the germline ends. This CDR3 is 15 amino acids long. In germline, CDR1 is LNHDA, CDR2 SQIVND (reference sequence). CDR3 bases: TGTGCCAGTATGAACATCTGGACGAGCACAGATACGCAGTATTTT. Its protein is CASMNIWTSTDTQYF. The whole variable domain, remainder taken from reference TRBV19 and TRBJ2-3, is DGGITQSPKYLFRKEGQNVTLSCEQNLNHDAMYWYRQDPGQGLRLIYYSQIVNDFQKGDIAEGYSVSREKKESFPLTVTSAQKNPTAFYLCASMNIWTSTDTQYFGPGTRLTVL.

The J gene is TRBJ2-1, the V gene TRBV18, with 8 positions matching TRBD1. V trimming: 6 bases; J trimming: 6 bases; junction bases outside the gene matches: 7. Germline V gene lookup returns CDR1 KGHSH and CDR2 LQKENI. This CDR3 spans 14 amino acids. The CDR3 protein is CASSGTGGTNEQFF. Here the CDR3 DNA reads TGTGCCAGCTCCGGGACAGGCGGAACCAATGAGCAGTTCTTC.

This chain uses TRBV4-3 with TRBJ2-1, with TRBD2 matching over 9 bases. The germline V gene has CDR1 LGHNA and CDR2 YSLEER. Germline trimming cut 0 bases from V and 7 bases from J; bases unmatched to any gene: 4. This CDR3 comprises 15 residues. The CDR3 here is CASSQEAGGVNEQFF. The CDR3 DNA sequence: TGCGCCAGCAGCCAAGAAGCGGGGGGCGTTAATGAGCAGTTCTTC.

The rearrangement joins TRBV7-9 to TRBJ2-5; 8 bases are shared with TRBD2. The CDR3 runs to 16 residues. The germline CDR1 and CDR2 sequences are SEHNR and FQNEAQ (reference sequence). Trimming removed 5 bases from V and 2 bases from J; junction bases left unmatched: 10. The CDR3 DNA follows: TGTGCCAGCAGCCCCGGGGGGGCTCCCGTACAAGAGACCCAGTACTTC. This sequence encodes CASSPGGAPVQETQYF.

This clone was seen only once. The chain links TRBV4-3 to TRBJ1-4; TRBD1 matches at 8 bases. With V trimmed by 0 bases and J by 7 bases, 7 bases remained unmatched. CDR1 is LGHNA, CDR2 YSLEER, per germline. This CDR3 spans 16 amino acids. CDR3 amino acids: CASSQDTGGGGEKLFF. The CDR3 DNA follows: TGCGCCAGCAGCCAAGACACAGGGGGAGGGGGTGAAAAACTGTTTTTT.

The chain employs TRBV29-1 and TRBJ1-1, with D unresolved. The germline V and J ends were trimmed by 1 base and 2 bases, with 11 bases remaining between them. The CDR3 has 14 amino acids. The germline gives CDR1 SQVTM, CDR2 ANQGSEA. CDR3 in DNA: TGCAGCGTTGAAGTGAGCCAGGTAAACACTGAAGCTTTCTTT. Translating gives CSVEVSQVNTEAFF.

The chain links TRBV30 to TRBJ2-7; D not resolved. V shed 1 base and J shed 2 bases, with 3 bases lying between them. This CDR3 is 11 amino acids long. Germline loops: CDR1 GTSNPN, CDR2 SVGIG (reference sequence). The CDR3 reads CAWSDPYEQYF. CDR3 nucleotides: TGTGCCTGGAGTGATCCCTACGAGCAGTACTTC.

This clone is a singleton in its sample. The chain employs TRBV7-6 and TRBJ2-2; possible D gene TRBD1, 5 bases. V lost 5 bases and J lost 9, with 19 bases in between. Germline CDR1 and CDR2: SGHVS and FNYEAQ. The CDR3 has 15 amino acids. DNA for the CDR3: TGTGCCAGCAGCCCCCAAGGGGCTAGGTCCTGGGAGCTGTTTTTT. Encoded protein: CASSPQGARSWELFF.

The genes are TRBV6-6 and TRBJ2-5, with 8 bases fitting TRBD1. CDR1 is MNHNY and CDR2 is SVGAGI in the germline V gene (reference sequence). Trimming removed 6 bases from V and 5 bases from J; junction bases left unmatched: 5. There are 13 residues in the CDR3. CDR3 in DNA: TGTGCCAGCAGGGACAGGGCGGGGGAGACCCAGTACTTC. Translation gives CASRDRAGETQYF.

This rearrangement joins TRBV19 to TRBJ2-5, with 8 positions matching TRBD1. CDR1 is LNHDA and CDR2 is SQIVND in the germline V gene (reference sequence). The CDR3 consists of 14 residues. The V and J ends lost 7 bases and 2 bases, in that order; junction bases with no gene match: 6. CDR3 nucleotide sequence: TGTGCCAGTAACAGTACAGGGGGGCAAGAGACCCAGTACTTC. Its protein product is CASNSTGGQETQYF.

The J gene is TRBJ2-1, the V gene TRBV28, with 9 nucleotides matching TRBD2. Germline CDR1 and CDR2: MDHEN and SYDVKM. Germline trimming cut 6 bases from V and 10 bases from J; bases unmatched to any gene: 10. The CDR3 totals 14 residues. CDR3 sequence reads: CASRPGLARPEQFF. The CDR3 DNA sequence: TGTGCCAGCAGGCCGGGACTAGCCCGGCCCGAGCAGTTCTTC.

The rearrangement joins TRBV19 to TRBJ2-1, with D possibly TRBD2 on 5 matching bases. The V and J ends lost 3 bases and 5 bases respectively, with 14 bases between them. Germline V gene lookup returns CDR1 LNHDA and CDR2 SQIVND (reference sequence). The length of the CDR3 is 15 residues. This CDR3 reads CASSIVDGVHNEQFF. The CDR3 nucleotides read TGTGCCAGTAGTATTGTTGACGGGGTCCACAATGAGCAGTTCTTC.

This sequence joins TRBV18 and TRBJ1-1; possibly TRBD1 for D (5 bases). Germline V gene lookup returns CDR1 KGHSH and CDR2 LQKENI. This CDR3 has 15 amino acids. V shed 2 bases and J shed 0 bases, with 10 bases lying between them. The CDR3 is CASSPDRGMNTEAFF. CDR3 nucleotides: TGTGCCAGCTCACCAGACAGAGGGATGAACACTGAAGCTTTCTTT.

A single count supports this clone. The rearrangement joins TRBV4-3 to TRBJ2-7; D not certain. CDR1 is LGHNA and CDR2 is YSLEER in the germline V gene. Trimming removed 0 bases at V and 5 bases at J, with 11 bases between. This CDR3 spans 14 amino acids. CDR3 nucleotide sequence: TGCGCCAGCAGCCAAGAGAACCTTCTGGACGAGCAGTACTTC. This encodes CASSQENLLDEQYF.

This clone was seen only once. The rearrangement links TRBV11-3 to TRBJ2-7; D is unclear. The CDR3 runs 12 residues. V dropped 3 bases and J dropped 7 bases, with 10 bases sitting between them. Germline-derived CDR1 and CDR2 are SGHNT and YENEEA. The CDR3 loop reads CASSFRVGEQYF. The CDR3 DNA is TGTGCCAGCAGCTTTCGGGTTGGAGAGCAGTACTTC.

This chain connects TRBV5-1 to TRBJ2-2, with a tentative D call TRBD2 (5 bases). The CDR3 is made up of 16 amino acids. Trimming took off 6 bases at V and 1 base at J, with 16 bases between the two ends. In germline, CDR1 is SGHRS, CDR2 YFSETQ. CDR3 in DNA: TGCGCCAGCACCCCGAGACCCCGGGAGAACACCGGGGAGCTGTTTTTT. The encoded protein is CASTPRPRENTGELFF.

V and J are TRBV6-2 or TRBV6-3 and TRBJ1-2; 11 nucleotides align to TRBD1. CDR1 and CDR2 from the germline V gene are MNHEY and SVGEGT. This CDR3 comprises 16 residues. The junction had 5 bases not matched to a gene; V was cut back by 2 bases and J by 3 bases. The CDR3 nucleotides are TGTGCCAGCAGTTACAACCGGGACAGGGGGGACTATGGCTACACCTTC. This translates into CASSYNRDRGDYGYTF.

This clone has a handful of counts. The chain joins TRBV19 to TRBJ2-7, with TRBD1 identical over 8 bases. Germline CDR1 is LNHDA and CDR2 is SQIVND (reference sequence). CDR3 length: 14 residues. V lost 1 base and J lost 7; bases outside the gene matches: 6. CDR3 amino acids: CASSIVGTGREQYF. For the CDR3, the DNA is TGTGCCAGTAGTATAGTAGGGACAGGAAGGGAGCAGTACTTC.

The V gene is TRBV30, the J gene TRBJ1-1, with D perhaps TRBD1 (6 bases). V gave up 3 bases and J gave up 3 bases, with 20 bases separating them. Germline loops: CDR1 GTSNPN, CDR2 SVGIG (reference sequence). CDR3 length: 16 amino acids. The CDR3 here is CAWRDTHRAMDTEAFF. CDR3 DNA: TGTGCCTGGAGAGATACCCACAGGGCGATGGACACTGAAGCTTTCTTT. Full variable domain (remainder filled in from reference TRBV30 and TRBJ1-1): SQTIHQWPATLVQPVGSPLSLECTVEGTSNPNLYWYRQAAGRGLQLLFYSVGIGQISSEVPQNLSASRPQDRQFILSSKKLLLSDSGFYLCAWRDTHRAMDTEAFFGQGTRLTVV.

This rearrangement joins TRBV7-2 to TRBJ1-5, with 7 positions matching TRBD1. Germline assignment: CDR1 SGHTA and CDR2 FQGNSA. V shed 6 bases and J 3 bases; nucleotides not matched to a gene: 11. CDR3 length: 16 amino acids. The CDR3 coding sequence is TGTGCCAGCAGTGCGTCCATGACAGGGATCAATCAGCCCCAGCATTTT. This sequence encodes CASSASMTGINQPQHF.

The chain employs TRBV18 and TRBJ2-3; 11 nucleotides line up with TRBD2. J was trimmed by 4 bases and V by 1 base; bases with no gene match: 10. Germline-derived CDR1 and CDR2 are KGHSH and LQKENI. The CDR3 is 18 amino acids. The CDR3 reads CASSPLLLAGDLPDTQYF. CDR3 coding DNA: TGTGCCAGCTCACCACTCCTACTAGCGGGGGATTTACCAGATACGCAGTATTTT.

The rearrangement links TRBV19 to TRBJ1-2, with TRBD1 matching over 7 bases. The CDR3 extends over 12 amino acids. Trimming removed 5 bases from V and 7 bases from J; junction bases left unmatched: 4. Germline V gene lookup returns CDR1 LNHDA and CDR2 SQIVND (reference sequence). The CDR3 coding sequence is TGTGCCAGTAGTGACAGGGTGATTGGCTACACCTTC. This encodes CASSDRVIGYTF.

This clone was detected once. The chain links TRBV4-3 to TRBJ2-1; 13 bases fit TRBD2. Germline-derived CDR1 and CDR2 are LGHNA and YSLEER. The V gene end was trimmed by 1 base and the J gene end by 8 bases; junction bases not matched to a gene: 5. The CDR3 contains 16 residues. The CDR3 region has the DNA TGCGCCAGCAGCCAAGTACGGACTAGCGGGGGAGATGAGCAGTTCTTC. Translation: CASSQVRTSGGDEQFF.